Listed below are T cell receptor beta chains from one sample, sequenced in a study of T cell clonotyping in hematopoietic cell transplantation. The repertoire was sequenced with immunoSEQ multiplex PCR; TCRdb's copy has only in-frame clones and lacks some. The sample holds about 19,000 clones; approximately 80% are singletons and the top ten take over 15%. Sequenced here: peripheral blood mononuclear cells, sampled before stem cell transplant. Receptors were obtained from a man in his sixties with acute myeloid leukemia. Some clones in this sample may be carry-over from other donors' samples. The CDR3 runs from the conserved cysteine through the conserved F or W. The D gene is left open where the match is weak. Part of the rows lack a size; the others show once, few, many or a class for expanded clones.

V gene	clone size	D gene	J gene	CDR3 DNA	CDR3 protein
TRBV19	few	-	TRBJ1-2	TGTGCCAGTAGTAGCGGGACCTTCAGCTATGGCTACACCTTC	CASSSGTFSYGYTF
TRBV9	-	-	TRBJ2-2	TGTGCCAGCACACGGGACATCACTAACACCGGGGAGCTGTTTTTT	CASTRDITNTGELFF
TRBV6-4	-	-	TRBJ1-1	TGTGCCAGCAGTGAGCAGACGGGTGCGGCTGAAGCTTTCTTT	CASSEQTGAAEAFF
TRBV7-3	-	TRBD2	TRBJ2-1	TGTGCCAGCAGCTCAAGCGGGGGGGGAAATGAGCAGTTCTTC	CASSSSGGGNEQFF
TRBV7-9	-	-	TRBJ1-4	TGTGCCAGCAGCCGTCCGCCAGGGACATCCTTCGGGAATGAAAAACTGTTTTTT	CASSRPPGTSFGNEKLFF
TRBV6-5	-	-	TRBJ2-7	TGTGCCTCCTGGGGATTGGGGACGCAGTCCTACGAGCAGTACTTC	CASWGLGTQSYEQYF
TRBV19	few	-	TRBJ2-4	TGTGCCAGTAGTACCCGGGACTCCAACCGCCGGGGGAACATTCAGTACTTC	CASSTRDSNRRGNIQYF
TRBV29-1	-	-	TRBJ2-3	TGCAGCGTTGACGGGGGCCAGGGGACGGTGGAAGGGGATACGCAGTATTTT	CSVDGGQGTVEGDTQYF
TRBV19	once	TRBD1	TRBJ1-6	TGTGCCAGTAGTTCCAGGGGGCAATCCTATAATTCACCCCTCCACTTT	CASSSRGQSYNSPLHF
TRBV2	-	TRBD1	TRBJ2-4	TGTGCCACCGTGACAGGGACAAAAAACATTCAGTACTTC	CATVTGTKNIQYF
TRBV6-6	few	TRBD1	TRBJ1-5	TGTGCCAGCAGTTACAGTCAGGGGGCGGCTCAGCCCCAGCATTTT	CASSYSQGAAQPQHF
TRBV19	-	-	TRBJ1-2	TGTGCCACTAAAGGGGATAACGGGGATAACTATGGCTACACCTTC	CATKGDNGDNYGYTF
TRBV5-1	-	TRBD1	TRBJ1-1	TGCGCCAGCAGCCCGGGGGGACAGCAAACTGAAGCTTTCTTT	CASSPGGQQTEAFF
TRBV30	-	TRBD1	TRBJ2-7	TGTGCCTGGGGGACAGGGGTCTACGAGCAGTACTTC	CAWGTGVYEQYF
TRBV11-3	-	-	TRBJ2-2	TGTGCCAGCAGAGGGGCCCCAGGGAACACCGGGGAGCTGTTTTTT	CASRGAPGNTGELFF
TRBV7-2	once	-	TRBJ2-7	TGTGCCAGCAGCACAGGCGCCACGGGGGAGCAGTACTTC	CASSTGATGEQYF
TRBV9	medium-sized	-	TRBJ2-6	TGTGCCAGCAGCTTGGGTCTCGGAGGTAGTCCTGGGGCCAACGTCCTGACTTTC	CASSLGLGGSPGANVLTF
TRBV6-6	-	-	TRBJ1-1	TGTGCCAGCAGCTTAACCAGGGCGGACACTGAAGCTTTCTTT	CASSLTRADTEAFF
TRBV19	once	-	TRBJ2-2	TGTGCCAGTAGCCACAGAGGAGGGGAGAACACCGGGGAGCTGTTTTTT	CASSHRGGENTGELFF
TRBV5-1	-	-	TRBJ1-1	TGCGCCAGCAGCTACTCGATGACAGGCGGGAACACTGAAGCTTTCTTT	CASSYSMTGGNTEAFF
TRBV18	once	-	TRBJ2-7	TGTGCCAGCTCACCCAGCTCCTACGAGCAGTACTTC	CASSPSSYEQYF
TRBV7-8	-	TRBD2	TRBJ2-3	TGTGCCAGCAGCTTAGCCAGACTAGCGCCAGATACGCAGTATTTT	CASSLARLAPDTQYF
TRBV6-5	-	-	TRBJ1-1	TGTGCCAGCAGAGGACCGTTGTTGGACACTGAAGCTTTCTTT	CASRGPLLDTEAFF